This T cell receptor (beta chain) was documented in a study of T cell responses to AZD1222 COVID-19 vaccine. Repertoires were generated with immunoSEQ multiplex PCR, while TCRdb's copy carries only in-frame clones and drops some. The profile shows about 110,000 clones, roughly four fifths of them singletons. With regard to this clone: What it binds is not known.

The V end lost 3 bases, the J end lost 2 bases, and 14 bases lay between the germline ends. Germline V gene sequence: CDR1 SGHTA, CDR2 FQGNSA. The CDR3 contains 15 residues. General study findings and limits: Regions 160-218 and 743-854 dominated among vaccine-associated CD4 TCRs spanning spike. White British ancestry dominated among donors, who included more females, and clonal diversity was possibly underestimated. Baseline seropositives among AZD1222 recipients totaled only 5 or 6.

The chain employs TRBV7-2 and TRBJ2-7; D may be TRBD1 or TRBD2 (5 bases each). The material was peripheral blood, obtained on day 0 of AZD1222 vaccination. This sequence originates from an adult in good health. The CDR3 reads CASSLQGPPAYEQYF. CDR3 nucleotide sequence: TGTGCCAGCAGCTTGCAGGGACCACCTGCCTACGAGCAGTACTTC.